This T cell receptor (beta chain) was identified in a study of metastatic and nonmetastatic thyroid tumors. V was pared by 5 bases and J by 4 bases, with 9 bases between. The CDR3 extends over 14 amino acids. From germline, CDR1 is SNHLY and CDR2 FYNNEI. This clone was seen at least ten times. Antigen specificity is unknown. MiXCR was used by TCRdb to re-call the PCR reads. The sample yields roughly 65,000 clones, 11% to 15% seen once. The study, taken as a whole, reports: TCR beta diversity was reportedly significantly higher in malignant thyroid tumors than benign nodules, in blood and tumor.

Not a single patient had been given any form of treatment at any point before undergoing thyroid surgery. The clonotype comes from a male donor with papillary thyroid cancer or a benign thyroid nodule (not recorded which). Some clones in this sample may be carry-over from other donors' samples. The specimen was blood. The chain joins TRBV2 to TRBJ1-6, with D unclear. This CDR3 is CASSPGLYNSPLHF. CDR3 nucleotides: TGTGCCAGCAGTCCGGGGTTGTATAATTCACCCCTCCACTTT.